The next 9 T cell receptor beta chains were all read from a single sample in a study of T-cell memory formation after mild COVID-19. MiXCR was run by TCRdb on the 5' RACE reads, yielding one entry per CDR3 protein. The sample records about 270,000 distinct CDR3 sequences, roughly 17% being singletons. Sequences were obtained from PBMCs or a T cell subset sorted from them (not recorded which). The receptor set was obtained from a man between 18 and 29 years old who had mild COVID-19 (a few samples of this study predate the infection). Cell type and time point are not known.

V gene TRBV20-1 combines with J gene TRBJ2-5; TRBD2 might be the D (7 bases). Germline CDR1 DFQATT, CDR2 SNEGSKA (reference sequence). There are 15 residues in the CDR3. V lost 0 bases, J lost 2 bases, and 13 bases lay in between. The CDR3 region is CSARDAGGRQETQYF. CDR3 DNA sequence: TGCAGTGCTAGAGATGCCGGGGGGCGGCAAGAGACCCAGTACTTC.

This clonotype was observed many times. This chain connects TRBV7-9 to TRBJ2-5; D unresolved. With 5 bases removed from V and 7 bases from J, the gap between germline ends came to 20 bases. The CDR3 runs 15 residues. Germline loops: CDR1 SEHNR, CDR2 FQNEAQ (reference sequence). This CDR3 is CASSPPWPPVGTQYF. The CDR3 region has the DNA TGTGCCAGCAGCCCCCCCTGGCCCCCGGTGGGGACCCAGTACTTC.

The chain couples TRBV12-3 or TRBV12-4 to TRBJ1-6, with TRBD1 as a possible D gene (5 bases). The length of the CDR3 is 15 residues. Trimming stripped 6 bases from V and 3 bases from J, with 12 bases between. CDR3 bases: TGTGCCAGCAGCCCGGGGCAGAGCTATAATTCACCCCTCCACTTT. It specifies CASSPGQSYNSPLHF.

This clonotype was recorded a few times. The V gene is TRBV12-3 or TRBV12-4, the J gene TRBJ2-3; D remains ambiguous. With 8 bases removed from V and 1 base from J, the gap between germline ends came to 10 bases. The length of the CDR3 is 13 residues. The CDR3 reads CASVSARTDTQYF. For the CDR3, the DNA is TGTGCCAGCGTCTCTGCCCGCACAGATACGCAGTATTTT.

The chain links TRBV15 to TRBJ1-6; a possible D gene is TRBD1 (5 bases). The CDR3 spans 15 residues. In germline, CDR1 is LNHNV, CDR2 YYDKDF (reference sequence). Trimming removed 0 bases at V and 7 bases at J, with 10 bases between. The CDR3 bases are TGTGCCACCAGCAGAGAAGGGCCAGGGAATTCACCCCTCCACTTT. Translation: CATSREGPGNSPLHF.

CDR3 protein: CASSATGVRTEAFF. CDR3 nucleotide sequence: TGTGCCAGCAGCGCGACAGGGGTGAGGACTGAAGCTTTCTTT. The J gene is TRBJ1-1, the V gene TRBV7-3; 8 bases map to TRBD1. CDR1 is SGHTA, CDR2 FQGTGA, per germline. Trimming cost V 5 bases and J 5 bases; bases outside gene matches: 7. The CDR3 consists of 14 residues.

The chain recombines TRBV7-9 with TRBJ1-2, with D possibly matching TRBD1 (5 bases). Trimming took 4 bases from V and 7 from J, leaving 19 bases between them. Germline V gene data show CDR1 as SEHNR and CDR2 as FQNEAQ (reference sequence). CDR3 length: 15 residues. CDR3 bases: TGTGCCAGCAGCTCCTATGGGGGGATCGTGAGTGGCTACACCTTC. Protein sequence: CASSSYGGIVSGYTF.

This chain links TRBV6-1 with TRBJ2-1; TRBD1 might be the D (5 bases). CDR1 is MNHNS, CDR2 SASEGT, per germline. The CDR3 runs 15 residues. V lost 5 bases and J 6 bases, leaving 17 bases between the germline ends. CDR3 sequence (DNA): TGTGCCAGCAGTCCCACCCCGACAGTAGGCAATGAGCAGTTCTTC. Translated: CASSPTPTVGNEQFF.

V usage is TRBV29-1 and J usage is TRBJ1-5; TRBD1 agrees at 7 bases. V lost 2 bases and J lost 3; bases outside the gene matches: 1. The CDR3 totals 13 residues. CDR1 is SQVTM and CDR2 is ANQGSEA in the germline V gene. The DNA of the CDR3 is TGCAGCGTTGAACAGGGGGACAATCAGCCCCAGCATTTT. As protein: CSVEQGDNQPQHF.